A selection of T cell receptor beta chains follows, all from one sample in a study of T cell changes during pregnancy in multiple sclerosis. The protocol was immunoSEQ multiplex PCR, while the TCRdb copy is restricted to in-frame clones and leaves out a portion. The table has about 110,000 clones, under 95% seen once. Sequences were derived from peripheral blood, sampled after pregnancy. The source is a female donor with multiple sclerosis, enrolled in a pregnancy study. CDR3s include the opening cysteine and the closing phenylalanine or tryptophan. A D gene is named only where the DNA matches it firmly. The size of a clone is reported for some rows only, either as once, few or many, or as a class for expanded clones.

>TRBD1|TRBJ1-6|TRBV7-2|few
CASSLTGNNSPLHF
TGTGCCAGCAGCTTGACAGGGAATAATTCACCCCTCCACTTT
>TRBD2|TRBJ2-7|TRBV5-4|NA
CASSLGRASGAYEQYF
TGTGCCAGCAGCTTGGGACGGGCTAGCGGTGCCTACGAGCAGTACTTC
>NA|TRBJ2-7|TRBV9|NA
CASSPGGRYYEQYF
TGTGCCAGCAGCCCCGGAGGGCGTTACTACGAGCAGTACTTC
>TRBD1|TRBJ2-1|TRBV18|NA
CASSPGTGPLNEQFF
TGTGCCAGCTCACCTGGGACAGGTCCCCTCAATGAGCAGTTCTTC
>NA|TRBJ2-1|TRBV7-2|few
CASSSRVTDNEQFF
TGTGCCAGCAGCTCGCGGGTGACGGATAATGAGCAGTTCTTC
>TRBD2|TRBJ2-3|TRBV2|NA
CASSRGTSGSTDTQYF
TGTGCCAGCAGCCGGGGGACTAGCGGGAGCACAGATACGCAGTATTTT
>NA|TRBJ2-7|TRBV11-2|once
CASSRPEGGDEQYF
TGTGCCAGCAGCCGCCCTGAGGGAGGAGACGAGCAGTACTTC
>TRBD2|TRBJ2-5|TRBV4-2|NA
CASSQDPSRGGETQYF
TGTGCCAGCAGCCAAGATCCCTCGCGGGGGGGAGAGACCCAGTACTTC
>TRBD2|TRBJ2-1|TRBV5-5|once
CASSRREGSYNEQFF
TGTGCCAGCAGCAGACGGGAGGGGTCCTACAATGAGCAGTTCTTC
>TRBD1|TRBJ2-3|TRBV7-9|NA
CASSVYRGQDTQYF
TGTGCCAGCAGCGTGTACAGGGGGCAAGATACGCAGTATTTT
>NA|TRBJ2-7|TRBV5-1|once
CASSLGPGPSYEQYF
TGCGCCAGCAGCTTGGGTCCAGGGCCGTCCTACGAGCAGTACTTC
>NA|TRBJ1-1|TRBV28|NA
CASSSGLQWGEAFF
TGTGCCAGCAGTTCAGGACTCCAGTGGGGTGAAGCTTTCTTT
>NA|TRBJ2-1|TRBV15|NA
CATSRVGQGNNEQFF
TGTGCCACCAGCAGAGTCGGGCAGGGGAACAATGAGCAGTTCTTC
>NA|TRBJ2-5|TRBV6-5|NA
CASSYSHSMQETQYF
TGTGCCAGCAGTTACTCGCACAGCATGCAAGAGACCCAGTACTTC
>NA|TRBJ1-1|TRBV30|NA
CAWTRDTEAFF
TGTGCCTGGACCCGGGACACGGAAGCTTTCTTT
>TRBD2|TRBJ2-7|TRBV6-5|NA
CASSYLSSGVPYEQYF
TGTGCCAGCAGTTATCTGTCCAGCGGGGTCCCCTACGAGCAGTACTTC
>NA|TRBJ1-4|TRBV4-1|once
CASSQDEELNEKLFF
TGCGCCAGCAGCCAAGATGAGGAGCTTAATGAAAAACTGTTTTTT
>NA|TRBJ2-5|TRBV30|NA
CAWGRAQETQYF
TGTGCCTGGGGCAGGGCCCAAGAGACCCAGTACTTC
>TRBD2|TRBJ2-5|TRBV27|NA
CASSSLLAGQETQYF
TGTGCCAGCAGTTCCCTACTAGCGGGCCAAGAGACCCAGTACTTC
>NA|TRBJ1-2|TRBV4-1|NA
CASSQAPYGYTF
TGCGCCAGCAGCCAAGCTCCCTATGGCTACACCTTC
>NA|TRBJ2-7|TRBV11-3|NA
CASSSGVVGSEQYF
TGTGCCAGCAGCTCTGGAGTGGTAGGGAGCGAGCAGTACTTC
>NA|TRBJ2-5|TRBV30|NA
CAWSEGRGWYQETQYF
TGTGCCTGGAGTGAGGGCAGGGGCTGGTACCAAGAGACCCAGTACTTC
>TRBD1|TRBJ2-7|TRBV10-3|NA
CAISPGTGGVDEQYF
TGTGCCATCAGCCCCGGGACAGGGGGGGTCGACGAGCAGTACTTC
>NA|TRBJ1-1|TRBV5-6|few
CASSLLLVYKNTEAFF
TGTGCCAGCAGCCTTCTCCTAGTGTATAAGAACACTGAAGCTTTCTTT
>NA|TRBJ1-5|TRBV4-1|NA
CASSQEKGIFQPQHF
TGCGCCAGCAGCCAAGAAAAGGGGATCTTCCAGCCCCAGCATTTT
>NA|TRBJ2-7|TRBV11-2|NA
CASSLGTSARSYEQYF
TGTGCCAGCAGCTTAGGAACGAGCGCACGGTCCTACGAGCAGTACTTC
>TRBD1|TRBJ2-7|TRBV2|NA
CASSQDRGPGQYF
TGTGCCAGCAGCCAGGACAGGGGACCTGGGCAGTACTTC
>NA|TRBJ1-2|TRBV5-1|NA
CASSSPGGVYGYTF
TGCGCCAGCAGCTCCCCGGGGGGGGTCTATGGCTACACCTTC
>NA|TRBJ1-1|TRBV5-1|few
CASSSTVNTEAFF
TGCGCCAGCAGCTCAACGGTGAACACTGAAGCTTTCTTT
>TRBD2|TRBJ2-1|TRBV29-1|NA
CSVEALAGPLTLSNHSYNEQFF
TGCAGCGTTGAAGCCCTAGCGGGACCGCTTACTCTTTCAAACCACTCCTACAATGAGCAGTTCTTC
>TRBD1|TRBJ1-1|TRBV5-4|NA
CASSLAGRGRGNTEAFF
TGTGCCAGTAGCTTGGCCGGAAGGGGGCGCGGGAACACTGAAGCTTTCTTT
>TRBD1|TRBJ1-5|TRBV2|NA
CASRRDRGNQPQHF
TGTGCCAGTAGGAGGGACAGGGGTAATCAGCCCCAGCATTTT
>TRBD2|TRBJ2-1|TRBV5-1|NA
CASSPGLAGSYNEQFF
TGCGCCAGCAGCCCCGGACTAGCGGGCTCCTACAATGAGCAGTTCTTC